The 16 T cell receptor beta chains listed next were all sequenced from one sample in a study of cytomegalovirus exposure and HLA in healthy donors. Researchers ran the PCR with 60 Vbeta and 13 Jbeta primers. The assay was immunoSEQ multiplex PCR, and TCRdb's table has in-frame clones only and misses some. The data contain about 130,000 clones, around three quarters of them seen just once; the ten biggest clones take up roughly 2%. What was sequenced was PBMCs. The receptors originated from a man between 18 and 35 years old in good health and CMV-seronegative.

DNA of the CDR3: TGTGCCAGCAGCGCCGCGGGGGGCTACGAGCAGTACTTC. Its translation: CASSAAGGYEQYF. V and J are TRBV7-6 and TRBJ2-7; TRBD2 aligns across 8 bases. The V segment lost 5 bases and the J segment 3 bases; nucleotides outside the gene matches: 3. The CDR3 runs to 13 residues. Germline CDR1 is SGHVS and CDR2 is FNYEAQ.

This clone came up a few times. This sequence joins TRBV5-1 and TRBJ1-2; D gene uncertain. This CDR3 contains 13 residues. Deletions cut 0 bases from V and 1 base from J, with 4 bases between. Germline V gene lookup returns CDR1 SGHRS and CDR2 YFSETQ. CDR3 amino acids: CASSLELNYGYTF. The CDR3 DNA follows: TGCGCCAGCAGCTTGGAACTTAACTATGGCTACACCTTC.

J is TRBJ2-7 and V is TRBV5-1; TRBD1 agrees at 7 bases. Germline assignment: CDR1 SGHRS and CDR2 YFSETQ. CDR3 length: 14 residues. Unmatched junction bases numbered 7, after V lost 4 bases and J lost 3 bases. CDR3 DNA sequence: TGCGCCAGCAGCCTAGGACAGGCCGGCTACGAGCAGTACTTC. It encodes CASSLGQAGYEQYF.

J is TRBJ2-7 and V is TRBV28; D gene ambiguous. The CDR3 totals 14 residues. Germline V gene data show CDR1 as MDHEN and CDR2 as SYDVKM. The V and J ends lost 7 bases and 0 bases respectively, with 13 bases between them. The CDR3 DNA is TGTGCCAGCACCGATATGCACAGCTCCTACGAGCAGTACTTC. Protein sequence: CASTDMHSSYEQYF.

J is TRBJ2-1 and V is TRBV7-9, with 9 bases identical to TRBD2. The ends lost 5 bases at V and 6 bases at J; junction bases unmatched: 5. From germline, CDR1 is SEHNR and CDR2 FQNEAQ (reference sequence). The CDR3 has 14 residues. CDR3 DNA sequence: TGTGCCAGCAGCCCTTGGACTAGCGTCAATGAGCAGTTCTTC. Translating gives CASSPWTSVNEQFF.

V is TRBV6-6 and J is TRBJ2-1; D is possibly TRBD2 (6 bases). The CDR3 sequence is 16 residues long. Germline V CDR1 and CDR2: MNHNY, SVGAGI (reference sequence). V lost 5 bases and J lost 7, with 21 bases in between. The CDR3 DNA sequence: TGTGCCAGCAGTCTTCAGGTTGGGGGGACCAGGAATGAGCAGTTCTTC. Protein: CASSLQVGGTRNEQFF.

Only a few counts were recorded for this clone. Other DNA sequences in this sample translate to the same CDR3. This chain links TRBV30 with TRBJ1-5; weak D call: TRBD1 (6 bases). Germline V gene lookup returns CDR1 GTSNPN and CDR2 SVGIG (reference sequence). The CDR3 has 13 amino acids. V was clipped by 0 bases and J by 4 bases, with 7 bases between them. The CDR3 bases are TGTGCCTGGAGTGTACAGGGAAATCAGCCCCAGCATTTT. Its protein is CAWSVQGNQPQHF.

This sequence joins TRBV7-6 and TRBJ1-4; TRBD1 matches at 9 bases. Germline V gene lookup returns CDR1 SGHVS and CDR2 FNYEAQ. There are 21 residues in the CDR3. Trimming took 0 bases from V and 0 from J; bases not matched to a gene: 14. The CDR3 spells CASSLAAGTGSIFATNEKLFF. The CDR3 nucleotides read TGTGCCAGCAGCTTAGCGGCCGGGACAGGGAGTATATTTGCAACTAATGAAAAACTGTTTTTT.

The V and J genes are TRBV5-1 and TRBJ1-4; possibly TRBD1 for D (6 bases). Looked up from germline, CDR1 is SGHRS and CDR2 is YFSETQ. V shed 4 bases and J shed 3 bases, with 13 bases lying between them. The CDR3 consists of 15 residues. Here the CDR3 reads CASSLQGLPNEKLFF. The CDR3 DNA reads TGCGCCAGCAGCCTTCAGGGGCTTCCTAATGAAAAACTGTTTTTT.

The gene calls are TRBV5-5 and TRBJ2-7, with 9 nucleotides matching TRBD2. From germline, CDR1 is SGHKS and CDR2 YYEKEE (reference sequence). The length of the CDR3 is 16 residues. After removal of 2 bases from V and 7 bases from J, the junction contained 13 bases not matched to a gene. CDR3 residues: CASSFPRLADAREQYF. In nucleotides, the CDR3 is TGTGCCAGCAGCTTCCCTCGACTAGCGGATGCCAGGGAGCAGTACTTC.

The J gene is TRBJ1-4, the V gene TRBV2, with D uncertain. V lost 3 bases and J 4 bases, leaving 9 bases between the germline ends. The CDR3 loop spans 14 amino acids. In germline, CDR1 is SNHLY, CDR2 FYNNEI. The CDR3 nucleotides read TGTGCCAGCAGTGAGAGTGTTGTTAATGAAAAACTGTTTTTT. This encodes CASSESVVNEKLFF.

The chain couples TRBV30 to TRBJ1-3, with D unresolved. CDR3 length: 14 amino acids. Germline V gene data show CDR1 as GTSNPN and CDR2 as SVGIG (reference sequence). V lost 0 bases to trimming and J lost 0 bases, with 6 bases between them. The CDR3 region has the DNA TGTGCCTGGAGTGTACTGGTCTCTGGAAACACCATATATTTT. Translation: CAWSVLVSGNTIYF.

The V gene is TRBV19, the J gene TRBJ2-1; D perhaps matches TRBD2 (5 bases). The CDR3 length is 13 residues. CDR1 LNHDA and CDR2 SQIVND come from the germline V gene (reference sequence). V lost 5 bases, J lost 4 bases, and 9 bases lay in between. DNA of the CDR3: TGTGCCAGTAGTGAGCCGGGGTACAATGAGCAGTTCTTC. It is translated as CASSEPGYNEQFF.

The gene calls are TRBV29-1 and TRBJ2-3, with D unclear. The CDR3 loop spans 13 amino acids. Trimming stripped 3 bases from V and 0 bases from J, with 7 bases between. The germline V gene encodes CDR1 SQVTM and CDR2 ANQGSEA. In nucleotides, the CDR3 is TGCAGCGTTGACAGGTTAAGCACAGATACGCAGTATTTT. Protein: CSVDRLSTDTQYF.

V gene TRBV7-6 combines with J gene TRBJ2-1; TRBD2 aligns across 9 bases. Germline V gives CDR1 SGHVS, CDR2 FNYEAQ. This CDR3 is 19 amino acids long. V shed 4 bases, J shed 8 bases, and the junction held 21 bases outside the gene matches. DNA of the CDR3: TGTGCCAGCAGCTCCTTCCCGGTACAATTAGCGGGAGATATCGATGAGCAGTTCTTC. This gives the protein CASSSFPVQLAGDIDEQFF.

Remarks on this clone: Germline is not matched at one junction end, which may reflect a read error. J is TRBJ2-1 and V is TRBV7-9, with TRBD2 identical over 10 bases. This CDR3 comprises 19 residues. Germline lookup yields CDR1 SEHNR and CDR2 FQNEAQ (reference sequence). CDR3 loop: CSSSLLLAFGTSDNNEQFF. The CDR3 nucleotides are TGTTCCAGCAGCTTACTGTTGGCGTTTGGGACTAGCGATAACAATGAGCAGTTCTTC.